Following are 25 T cell receptor beta chains from one sample sequenced in a study of blood T cell repertoires in COVID-19. Profiling relied on immunoSEQ multiplex PCR, and the TCRdb table lists in-frame clones only, not all of them. The sample shows approximately 240,000 clones, 75% to 85% of them seen only once. Sequenced input: peripheral blood. The receptors derive from a woman between 25 and 40 years old with COVID-19, enrolled during active disease.

There are a few counts of this clone. An end of the junction does not agree with germline; a read error may underlie this. The chain is built from TRBV7-9 and TRBJ2-7, with D maybe TRBD2 (7 bases). In germline, CDR1 is SEHNR, CDR2 FQNEAQ (reference sequence). The CDR3 contains 15 residues. For the CDR3, the DNA is TGTGCCAGCACCTTAAGCACGGGGGGCTCCGACGAGCAGTACTTC. Translation: CASTLSTGGSDEQYF.

The V gene is TRBV12-5, the J gene TRBJ2-3; D uncertain. The CDR3 is made up of 15 amino acids. Germline assignment: CDR1 LGHNT and CDR2 FRNRAP. V gave up 1 base and J gave up 2 bases, with 10 bases separating them. The CDR3 nucleotides read TGTGCTAGTGGTTTGGGTATCGGGTACACAGATACGCAGTATTTT. It is translated as CASGLGIGYTDTQYF.

The genes are TRBV3-1 (or the pseudogene TRBV3-2) and TRBJ2-3; 7 bases map to TRBD2. The CDR3 extends over 17 amino acids. CDR1 and CDR2 from the germline V gene are LGHDT and YNNKEL (reference sequence). With V trimmed by 0 bases and J by 4 bases, 10 bases remained unmatched. This CDR3 is CASSQDPLSGLADTQYF. CDR3 DNA: TGTGCCAGCAGCCAAGATCCCCTTAGCGGGTTGGCAGATACGCAGTATTTT.

The gene calls are TRBV18 and TRBJ1-1; D uncertain. From germline, CDR1 is KGHSH and CDR2 LQKENI. Trimming pared 6 bases from V and 8 bases from J, leaving 10 bases between. The CDR3 is made up of 11 amino acids. CDR3 amino acids: CASSPRGEAFF. As DNA, the CDR3 is TGTGCCAGCTCCCCCCGGGGAGAAGCTTTCTTT.

The chain links TRBV6-5 to TRBJ2-7, with TRBD1 matching 9 bases. Germline CDR1 reads MNHEY; CDR2 reads SVGAGI. The CDR3 loop spans 16 amino acids. The trim removed 3 bases at V and 6 bases at J, leaving 12 bases unmatched. The CDR3 sequence is CASSYTGTGLSIEQYF. The CDR3 DNA is TGTGCCAGCAGTTATACCGGGACAGGGTTAAGTATCGAGCAGTACTTC.

V is TRBV6-6 and J is TRBJ2-7, with a tentative D call TRBD2 (6 bases). The V gene's germline CDR1 is MNHNY and CDR2 SVGAGI (reference sequence). Between the trimmed V and J ends, which lost 5 bases and 2 bases, there was a span of 13 bases. This CDR3 is 14 amino acids long. The CDR3 sequence: CASSHTGSTYEQYF. Written as DNA, the CDR3 is TGTGCCAGCAGTCACACCGGGAGTACCTACGAGCAGTACTTC.

The chain combines TRBV2 with TRBJ2-2; 8 bases align to TRBD1. The germline CDR1 and CDR2 sequences are SNHLY and FYNNEI. V was pared by 6 bases and J by 5 bases, with 8 bases of the junction left unmatched. This CDR3 is 15 amino acids long. The CDR3 DNA sequence: TGTGCCAGCAGAACGGGACAGGCGGGGACCGGGGAGCTGTTTTTT. Its protein is CASRTGQAGTGELFF.

The chain carries TRBV12-3 or TRBV12-4 and TRBJ1-2, with 8 bases lining up with TRBD1. The V segment lost 3 bases and the J segment 6 bases; nucleotides outside the gene matches: 3. There are 13 residues in the CDR3. CDR3 protein: CASSFADRDGYTF. The CDR3 nucleotides are TGTGCCAGCAGTTTTGCGGACAGGGATGGCTACACCTTC.

The chain links TRBV30 to TRBJ1-2; no definite D call. Germline V gives CDR1 GTSNPN, CDR2 SVGIG (reference sequence). Trimming pared 5 bases from V and 4 bases from J, leaving 17 bases between. The CDR3 is 14 amino acids. CDR3 in amino acids: CAWAGRGFGYGYTF. CDR3 in DNA: TGTGCCTGGGCGGGTAGAGGGTTTGGCTATGGCTACACCTTC.

The chain links TRBV7-2 to TRBJ2-6; weak D call: TRBD1 (5 bases). The germline CDR1 and CDR2 sequences are SGHTA and FQGNSA. The CDR3 is made up of 15 amino acids. V was cut by 6 bases and J by 0 bases, with 9 bases left in between. The CDR3 DNA reads as TGTGCCAGCAGTTATCAGGGCTCTGGGGCCAACGTCCTGACTTTC. Its protein product is CASSYQGSGANVLTF.

A single count supports this clone. The rearrangement uses TRBV7-2 and TRBJ1-1; D remains unclear. The CDR3 is 15 amino acids. The germline V gene has CDR1 SGHTA and CDR2 FQGNSA. The germline V and J ends were trimmed by 5 bases and 3 bases, with 16 bases remaining between them. The chain's CDR3 is CASSIRAGVHTEAFF. CDR3 DNA sequence: TGTGCCAGCAGCATTAGGGCCGGGGTGCACACTGAAGCTTTCTTT.

The chain uses TRBV5-5 and TRBJ1-2, with a tentative D call TRBD1 (5 bases). V was shortened by 4 bases and J by 8 bases, with 15 bases between the two germline ends. The CDR3 is 13 amino acids. Germline V gene data show CDR1 as SGHKS and CDR2 as YYEKEE (reference sequence). CDR3 nucleotide sequence: TGTGCCAGCAGCATGCCGGGGGATTTGGGCTACACCTTC. It yields the protein CASSMPGDLGYTF.

The rearrangement uses TRBV5-6 and TRBJ2-3, with TRBD2 identical over 13 bases. CDR1 is SGHDT, CDR2 YYEEEE, per germline. The CDR3 extends over 18 amino acids. Unmatched junction bases numbered 11, after V lost 3 bases and J lost 4 bases. DNA for the CDR3: TGTGCCAGCAGCTGGCGACTAGCGGGGGGCTGGCCAGCAGATACGCAGTATTTT. Translation gives CASSWRLAGGWPADTQYF.

V gene TRBV12-5 combines with J gene TRBJ2-3; tentative D call: TRBD1 (6 bases). This CDR3 has 14 residues. V was shortened by 9 bases and J by 2 bases, with 15 bases between the two germline ends. Germline V lookup: CDR1 LGHNT, CDR2 FRNRAP. The CDR3 DNA is TGTGCTAGCCAACAGGGTTCCCTCACAGATACGCAGTATTTT. Encoded protein: CASQQGSLTDTQYF.

The rearrangement joins TRBV5-6 to TRBJ2-3, with TRBD1 identical over 9 bases. The length of the CDR3 is 13 residues. CDR1 and CDR2 (germline): SGHDT, YYEEEE. The V and J ends lost 4 bases and 4 bases, in that order; junction bases with no gene match: 1. The CDR3 reads CASSRQGADTQYF. The CDR3 DNA is TGTGCCAGCAGCCGACAGGGGGCAGATACGCAGTATTTT.

This chain joins TRBV25-1 and TRBJ2-1; 8 nucleotides match TRBD2. In germline, CDR1 is MGHDK, CDR2 SYGVNS. The CDR3 runs to 14 residues. V shed 6 bases, J shed 6 bases, and the junction held 7 bases outside the gene matches. For the CDR3, the DNA is TGTGCCAGCAGAAAAAGCGGGAGCTTCAATGAGCAGTTCTTC. Protein product: CASRKSGSFNEQFF.

The chain couples TRBV27 to TRBJ2-7; 9 positions match TRBD2. The ends lost 5 bases at V and 0 bases at J; junction bases unmatched: 17. This CDR3 region has 19 residues. Germline values: CDR1 MNHEY, CDR2 SMNVEV (reference sequence). CDR3 nucleotide sequence: TGTGCCAGCAGTCTTACTATCGGGACTAGCTATGGAAGCTCCTACGAGCAGTACTTC. Its protein product is CASSLTIGTSYGSSYEQYF.

Comment on this clone: Other DNA sequences in this specimen translate into the identical CDR3. The chain employs TRBV5-1 and TRBJ2-3, with D perhaps matching TRBD1 (5 bases). The V end was cut by 2 bases, the J end by 0 bases, with 10 bases between. Germline CDR1 reads SGHRS; CDR2 reads YFSETQ. CDR3 length equals 15 residues. The CDR3 here is CASSFGAGSTDTQYF. CDR3 bases: TGCGCCAGCAGCTTTGGGGCAGGGAGCACAGATACGCAGTATTTT.

The gene calls are TRBV15 and TRBJ2-2; weak D call: TRBD2 (6 bases). The germline V gene encodes CDR1 LNHNV and CDR2 YYDKDF (reference sequence). V lost 3 bases, J lost 6 bases, and 14 bases lay in between. The CDR3 is made up of 15 amino acids. The CDR3 DNA reads TGTGCCACCAGCAGGGGGGGTGGGGCCCCCGGGGAGCTGTTTTTT. Translated: CATSRGGGAPGELFF.

This clone has just one count. This chain uses TRBV11-1 with TRBJ2-5; possibly TRBD1 for D (5 bases). Germline V gene data show CDR1 as SGHAT and CDR2 as FQDESV (reference sequence). There are 15 residues in the CDR3. The V end lost 2 bases, the J end lost 2 bases, and 12 bases lay between the germline ends. The CDR3 region is CASSLLPGFQETQYF. CDR3 DNA sequence: TGTGCCAGCAGCTTACTCCCAGGGTTTCAAGAGACCCAGTACTTC.

The J gene is TRBJ2-5, the V gene TRBV27; D not certain. Germline V gene sequence: CDR1 MNHEY, CDR2 SMNVEV (reference sequence). This CDR3 has 13 residues. V was clipped by 1 base and J by 2 bases, with 5 bases between them. CDR3: CASSLFGQETQYF. In nucleotides, the CDR3 is TGTGCCAGCAGTTTATTCGGGCAAGAGACCCAGTACTTC.

The gene calls are TRBV2 and TRBJ2-4; 9 nucleotides align to TRBD1. Germline CDR1 and CDR2: SNHLY and FYNNEI. V shed 3 bases, J shed 6 bases, and the junction held 0 bases outside the gene matches. The CDR3 covers 13 residues. CDR3 residues: CASSEGQGNIQYF. DNA of the CDR3: TGTGCCAGCAGTGAGGGACAGGGAAACATTCAGTACTTC.

V and J are TRBV27 and TRBJ2-1; D is unresolved. There are 14 residues in the CDR3. Germline-derived CDR1 and CDR2 are MNHEY and SMNVEV (reference sequence). V was trimmed by 3 bases and J by 0 bases, leaving 6 bases between them. This CDR3 is CASSFSSSYNEQFF. The DNA of the CDR3 is TGTGCCAGCAGTTTTTCGAGCTCCTACAATGAGCAGTTCTTC.

This chain uses TRBV4-2 with TRBJ2-3, with TRBD2 matching over 10 bases. V dropped 0 bases and J dropped 1; count of bases not matched to a gene: 16. Germline V gene sequence: CDR1 LGHNA, CDR2 YNFKEQ. CDR3 size: 21 residues. As DNA, the CDR3 is TGTGCCAGCAGCCAAGACCCACCCGGGGGTAGCGGGAGGTTAGGCACAGATACGCAGTATTTT. This sequence encodes CASSQDPPGGSGRLGTDTQYF.

This clone was recorded only once. This rearrangement joins TRBV5-1 to TRBJ2-7; D remains ambiguous. V shed 0 bases and J shed 7 bases, with 11 bases lying between them. CDR1 is SGHRS, CDR2 YFSETQ, per germline. This CDR3 is 13 amino acids long. CDR3 sequence (DNA): TGCGCCAGCAGCTTGGATGACTCGGAGGAGCAGTACTTC. Encoded protein: CASSLDDSEEQYF.